The sequence of this T cell receptor (beta chain) was determined in a study of persistence of HIV-infected CD4 T cells. On the study more broadly: Donors were ART-treated; their CMV- and Gag-responding CD4+ T cells were isolated. Up to 180 mL blood was drawn at multiple time points; a couple of donors had single-time leukapheresis.

The ends lost 0 bases at V and 3 bases at J; junction bases unmatched: 5. Germline CDR1 and CDR2: KGHSH and LQKENI. The CDR3 is made up of 16 amino acids. An overlapping HIV-1 Gag peptide pool stimulated these cells at about 0.9 ug/peptide/mL. Memory cells lacking CD40L and CD69 with high CD45RO were sorted. Study findings and constraints: Degenerate expanded CDR3beta sequences were enriched among CMV- and Gag-responding cells. TCR analyses could not target the rare provirus-carrying CMV-responding cells.

Worth noting for this clone: Its antigen is not known.

Sequencing used immunoSEQ version 4 in survey mode. The table came from immunoSEQ multiplex PCR; TCRdb's copy has only in-frame clones and leaves some out. The sample lists about 36,000 clones; more than 70% were seen once. This chain joins TRBV18 and TRBJ2-3; 8 nucleotides align to TRBD2. Sequencing used cultured CD4+ T cells from PBMCs, obtained from a patient who received antiretroviral therapy. The receptor was isolated from an adult with HIV. The donor label of this sample is uncertain. The CDR3 region has the DNA TGTGCCAGCTCACCACCGGCGGGGGGTAGAACAGATACGCAGTATTTT. This gives the protein CASSPPAGGRTDTQYF.